The text below deals with one T cell receptor beta chain. Libraries were prepared by immunoSEQ multiplex PCR; TCRdb keeps only in-frame clonotypes and omits some of them. This sample carries 400,000 to 500,000 clones, 80% to 95% of them seen once, and the ten largest clones take 6% to 7%. The data originate from a study of control samples from healthy donors and cancer patients. Germline CDR1 and CDR2: MNHEY and SMNVEV (reference sequence). V shed 6 bases and J shed 8 bases, with 19 bases lying between them. The CDR3 runs 14 residues. The chain joins TRBV27 to TRBJ1-1; tentatively, D is TRBD1 (6 bases). The TCR originated in a man aged 35-49 years with head and neck cancer. The sequenced sample consisted of PBMCs. The CDR3 DNA follows: TGTGCCAGCAGAACTGTAGGGGGGCAGTTAGAAGCTTTCTTT. Amino acids: CASRTVGGQLEAFF.